The 6 T cell receptor beta chains reported below all come from one sample, sequenced in a study of blood T cell repertoires in COVID-19. The method was immunoSEQ multiplex PCR; TCRdb's version includes in-frame clones alone and lacks a portion of them. The sample has roughly 300,000 clones, just over 90% seen once. What was sequenced was peripheral blood. These receptors all come from a woman between 25 and 40 years old with COVID-19, enrolled during active disease.

The chain joins TRBV7-8 to TRBJ2-2; a possible D gene is TRBD1 (6 bases). CDR3 length: 16 amino acids. Germline CDR1 SGHVS, CDR2 FQNEAQ. V was clipped by 5 bases and J by 1 base, with 14 bases between them. The CDR3 reads CASSPTGWGNTGELFF. The CDR3 DNA is TGTGCCAGCAGCCCCACAGGGTGGGGGAACACCGGGGAGCTGTTTTTT.

The V and J genes are TRBV2 and TRBJ1-5; 10 nucleotides match TRBD1. CDR1 and CDR2 from the germline V gene are SNHLY and FYNNEI. The length of the CDR3 is 15 residues. Trimming at V came to 5 bases and at J to 6 bases, leaving 7 bases not matched to a gene. Written as DNA, the CDR3 is TGTGCCAGCAGTCCCGGGACAGGGGTCGGTCAGCCCCAGCATTTT. Encoded protein: CASSPGTGVGQPQHF.

This sequence joins TRBV19 and TRBJ1-1; TRBD1 aligns across 11 bases. The V gene's germline CDR1 is LNHDA and CDR2 SQIVND (reference sequence). Germline trimming cut 4 bases from V and 4 bases from J; bases unmatched to any gene: 8. This CDR3 spans 16 amino acids. CDR3 nucleotides: TGTGCCAGTAGTACCGGGACAGGGGGGGTTAGCACTGAAGCTTTCTTT. Its protein product is CASSTGTGGVSTEAFF.

The V and J genes are TRBV27 and TRBJ2-3, with D perhaps matching TRBD2 (5 bases). In germline, CDR1 is MNHEY, CDR2 SMNVEV (reference sequence). The V and J ends lost 7 bases and 9 bases respectively, with 17 bases between them. The length of the CDR3 is 13 residues. CDR3 sequence (DNA): TGTGCCAGCAAGAGGAGGACCCCCGGGACGCAGTATTTT. Protein product: CASKRRTPGTQYF.

The CDR3 coding sequence is TGTGCCAGCACCCCTGACAGGACCAATCAGCCCCAGCATTTT. This encodes CASTPDRTNQPQHF. V is TRBV6-5 and J is TRBJ1-5; a weak D match, TRBD1 (6 bases). V was clipped by 7 bases and J by 3 bases, with 13 bases between them. Germline-derived CDR1 and CDR2 are MNHEY and SVGAGI. This CDR3 contains 14 residues.

The rearrangement uses TRBV28 and TRBJ2-1; 10 bases agree with TRBD2. CDR3 length equals 14 residues. Germline CDR1 reads MDHEN; CDR2 reads SYDVKM. Losses at the gene ends were 7 bases for V and 5 bases for J; bases not matched to a gene: 5. Here the CDR3 DNA reads TGTGCCAGCACGTTAGCGGGAGGACACAATGAGCAGTTCTTC. Translated: CASTLAGGHNEQFF.